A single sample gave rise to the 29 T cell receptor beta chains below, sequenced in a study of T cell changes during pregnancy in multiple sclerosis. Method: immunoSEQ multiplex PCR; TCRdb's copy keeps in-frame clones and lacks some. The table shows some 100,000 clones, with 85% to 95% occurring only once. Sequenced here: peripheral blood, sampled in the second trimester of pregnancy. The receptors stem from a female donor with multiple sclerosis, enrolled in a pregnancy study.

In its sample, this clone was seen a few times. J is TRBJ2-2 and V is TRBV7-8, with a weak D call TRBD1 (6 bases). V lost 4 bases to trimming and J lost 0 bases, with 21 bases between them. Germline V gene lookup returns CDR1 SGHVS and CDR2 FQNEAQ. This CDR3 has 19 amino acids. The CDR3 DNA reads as TGTGCCAGCAGCTCCCCGGTACAGGGCCCCTTCGCGAACACCGGGGAGCTGTTTTTT. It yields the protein CASSSPVQGPFANTGELFF.

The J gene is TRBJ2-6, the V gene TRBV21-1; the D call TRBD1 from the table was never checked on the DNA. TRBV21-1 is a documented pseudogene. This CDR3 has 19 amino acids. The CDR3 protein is CASSISGTGVSSGANVLTF. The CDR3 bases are TGTGCCAGCAGCATAAGCGGCACAGGGGTTAGCTCTGGGGCCAACGTCCTGACTTTC.

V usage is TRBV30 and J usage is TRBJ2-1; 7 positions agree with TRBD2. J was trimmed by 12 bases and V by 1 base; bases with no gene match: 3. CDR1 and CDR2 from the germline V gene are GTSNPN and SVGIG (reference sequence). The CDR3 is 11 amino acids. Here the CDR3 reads CAWSGTSGQFF. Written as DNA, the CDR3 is TGTGCCTGGAGTGGGACTAGTGGGCAGTTCTTC.

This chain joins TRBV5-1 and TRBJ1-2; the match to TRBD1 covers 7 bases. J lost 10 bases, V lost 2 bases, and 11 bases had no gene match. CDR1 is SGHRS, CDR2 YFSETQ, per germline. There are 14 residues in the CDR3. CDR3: CASSLGQAANNYTF. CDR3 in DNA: TGCGCCAGCAGCTTAGGACAGGCCGCGAACAACTACACCTTC.

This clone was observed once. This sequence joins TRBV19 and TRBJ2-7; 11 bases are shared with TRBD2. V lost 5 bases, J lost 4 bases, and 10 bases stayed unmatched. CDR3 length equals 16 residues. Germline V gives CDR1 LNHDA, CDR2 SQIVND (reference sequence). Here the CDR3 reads CASSFRTSGSLYEQYF. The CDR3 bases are TGTGCCAGTAGTTTTCGAACTAGCGGGAGCCTTTACGAGCAGTACTTC.

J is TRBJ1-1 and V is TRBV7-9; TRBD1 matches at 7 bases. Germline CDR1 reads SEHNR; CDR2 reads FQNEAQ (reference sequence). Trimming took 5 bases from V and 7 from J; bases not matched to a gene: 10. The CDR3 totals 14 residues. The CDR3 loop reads CASSRWGQHYEAFF. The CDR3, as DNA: TGTGCCAGCAGCCGATGGGGACAGCACTATGAAGCTTTCTTT.

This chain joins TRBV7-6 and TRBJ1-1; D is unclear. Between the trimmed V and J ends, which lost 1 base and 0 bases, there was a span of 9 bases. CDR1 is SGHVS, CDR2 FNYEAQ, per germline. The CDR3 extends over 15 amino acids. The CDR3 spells CASSLGSNMNTEAFF. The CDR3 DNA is TGTGCCAGCAGCTTAGGTTCAAACATGAACACTGAAGCTTTCTTT.

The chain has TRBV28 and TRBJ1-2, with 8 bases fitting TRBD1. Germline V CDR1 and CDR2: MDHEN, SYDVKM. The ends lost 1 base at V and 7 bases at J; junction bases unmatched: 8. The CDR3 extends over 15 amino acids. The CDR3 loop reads CASSLLGQGAGGYTF. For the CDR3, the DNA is TGTGCCAGCAGTTTATTGGGGCAGGGGGCGGGTGGCTACACCTTC.

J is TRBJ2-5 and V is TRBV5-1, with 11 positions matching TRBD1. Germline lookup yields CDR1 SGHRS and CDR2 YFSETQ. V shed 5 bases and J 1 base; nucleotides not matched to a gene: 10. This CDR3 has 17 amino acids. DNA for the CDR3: TGCGCCAGCAGGAACCCGGGACAGGGGGGGCCCCAAGAGACCCAGTACTTC. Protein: CASRNPGQGGPQETQYF.

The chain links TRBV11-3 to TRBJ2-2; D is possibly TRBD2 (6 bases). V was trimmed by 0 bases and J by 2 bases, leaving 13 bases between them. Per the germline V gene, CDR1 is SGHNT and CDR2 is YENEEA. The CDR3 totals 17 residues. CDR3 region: CASSLDLGSGNTGELFF. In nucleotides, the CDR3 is TGTGCCAGCAGCTTAGATCTCGGTAGCGGTAACACCGGGGAGCTGTTTTTT.

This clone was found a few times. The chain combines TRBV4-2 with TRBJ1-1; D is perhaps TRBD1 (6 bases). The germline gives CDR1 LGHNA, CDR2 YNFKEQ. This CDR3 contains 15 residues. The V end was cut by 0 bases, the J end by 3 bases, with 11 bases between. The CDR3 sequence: CASSQEFGTYTEAFF. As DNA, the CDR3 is TGTGCCAGCAGCCAAGAGTTCGGGACATACACTGAAGCTTTCTTT.

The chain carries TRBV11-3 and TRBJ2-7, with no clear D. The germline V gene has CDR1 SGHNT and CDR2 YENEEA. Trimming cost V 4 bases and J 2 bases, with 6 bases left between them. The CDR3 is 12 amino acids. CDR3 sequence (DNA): TGTGCCAGCAGCTCGGTCCCCTACGAGCAGTACTTC. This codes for CASSSVPYEQYF.

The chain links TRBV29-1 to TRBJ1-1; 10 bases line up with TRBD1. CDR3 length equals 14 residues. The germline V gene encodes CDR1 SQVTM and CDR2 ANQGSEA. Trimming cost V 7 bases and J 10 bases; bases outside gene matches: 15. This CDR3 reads CSARNTGTGARAFF. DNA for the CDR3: TGCAGCGCAAGAAATACCGGGACAGGGGCCCGAGCTTTCTTT.

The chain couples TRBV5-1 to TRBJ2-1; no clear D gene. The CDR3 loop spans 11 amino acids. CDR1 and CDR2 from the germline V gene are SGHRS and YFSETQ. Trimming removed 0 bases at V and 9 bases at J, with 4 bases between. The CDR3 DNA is TGCGCCAGCAGCTTGGGAGCTGAGCAGTTCTTC. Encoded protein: CASSLGAEQFF.

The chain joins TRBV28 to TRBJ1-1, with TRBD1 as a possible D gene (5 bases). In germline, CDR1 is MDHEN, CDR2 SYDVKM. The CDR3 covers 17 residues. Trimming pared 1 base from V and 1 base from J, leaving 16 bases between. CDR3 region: CASSLLLQETKNTEAFF. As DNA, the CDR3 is TGTGCCAGCAGTTTATTGCTACAGGAGACGAAGAACACTGAAGCTTTCTTT. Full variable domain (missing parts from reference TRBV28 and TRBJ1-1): DVKVTQSSRYLVKRTGEKVFLECVQDMDHENMFWYRQDPGLGLRLIYFSYDVKMKEKGDIPEGYSVSREKKERFSLILESASTNQTSMYLCASSLLLQETKNTEAFFGQGTRLTVV.

The DNA of the CDR3 is TGTGCCAGCAAGTTGAGGAGGGACACCGGGGAGCTGTTTTTT. This encodes CASKLRRDTGELFF. V and J are TRBV6-1 and TRBJ2-2, with TRBD2 as a possible D gene (6 bases). Trimming cost V 7 bases and J 3 bases, with 12 bases left between them. The CDR3 consists of 14 residues. The germline CDR1 and CDR2 sequences are MNHNS and SASEGT.

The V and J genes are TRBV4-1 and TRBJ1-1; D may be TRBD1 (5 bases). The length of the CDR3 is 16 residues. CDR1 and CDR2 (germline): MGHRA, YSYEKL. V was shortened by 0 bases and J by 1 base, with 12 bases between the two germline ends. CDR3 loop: CASSQDGGRANTEAFF. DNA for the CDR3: TGCGCCAGCAGCCAAGATGGTGGCAGGGCGAACACTGAAGCTTTCTTT.

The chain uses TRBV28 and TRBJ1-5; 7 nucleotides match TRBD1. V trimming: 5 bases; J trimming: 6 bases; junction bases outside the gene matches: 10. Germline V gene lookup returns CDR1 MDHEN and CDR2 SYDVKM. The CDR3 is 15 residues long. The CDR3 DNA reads TGTGCCAGCAGTCACCGCCTAGGGGGCAGTCAGCCCCAGCATTTT. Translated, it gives CASSHRLGGSQPQHF.

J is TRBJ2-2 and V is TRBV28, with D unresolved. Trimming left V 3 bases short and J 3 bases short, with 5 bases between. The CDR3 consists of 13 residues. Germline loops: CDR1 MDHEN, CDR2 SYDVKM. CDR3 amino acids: CASSLSYTGELFF. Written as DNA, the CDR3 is TGTGCCAGCAGTTTGTCATACACCGGGGAGCTGTTTTTT.

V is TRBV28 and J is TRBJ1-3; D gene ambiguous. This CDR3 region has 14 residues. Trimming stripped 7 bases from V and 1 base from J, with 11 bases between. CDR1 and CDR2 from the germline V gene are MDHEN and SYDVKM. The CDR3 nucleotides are TGTGCCAGCACCGGCGCGGGTTCTGGAAACACCATATATTTT. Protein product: CASTGAGSGNTIYF.

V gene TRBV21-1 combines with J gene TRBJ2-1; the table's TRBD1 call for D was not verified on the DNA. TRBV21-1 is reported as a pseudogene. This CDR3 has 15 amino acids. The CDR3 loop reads CASSKGTTEYNEQFF. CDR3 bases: TGTGCCAGCAGCAAAGGGACGACAGAATACAATGAGCAGTTCTTC.

The CDR3 sequence is CASSEAGGPTDTQYF. Written as DNA, the CDR3 is TGTGCCAGCAGTGAAGCGGGAGGGCCAACAGATACGCAGTATTTT. The chain carries TRBV6-4 and TRBJ2-3; 10 bases are shared with TRBD2. CDR3 length equals 15 residues. CDR1 is MRHNA, CDR2 SNTAGT, per germline. The V segment lost 3 bases and the J segment 3 bases; nucleotides outside the gene matches: 3.

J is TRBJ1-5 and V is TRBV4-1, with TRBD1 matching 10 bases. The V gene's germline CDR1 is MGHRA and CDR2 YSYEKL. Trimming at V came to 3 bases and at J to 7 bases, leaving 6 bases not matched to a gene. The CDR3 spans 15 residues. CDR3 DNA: TGCGCCAGCAGCCAGATGACAGGGGGCGAGCAGCCCCAGCATTTT. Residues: CASSQMTGGEQPQHF.

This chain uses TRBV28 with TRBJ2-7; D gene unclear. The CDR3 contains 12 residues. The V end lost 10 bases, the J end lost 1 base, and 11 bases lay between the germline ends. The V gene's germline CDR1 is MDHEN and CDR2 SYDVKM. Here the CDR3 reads CATRFSSYEQYF. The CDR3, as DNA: TGTGCCACCAGGTTTTCGTCCTACGAGCAGTACTTC.

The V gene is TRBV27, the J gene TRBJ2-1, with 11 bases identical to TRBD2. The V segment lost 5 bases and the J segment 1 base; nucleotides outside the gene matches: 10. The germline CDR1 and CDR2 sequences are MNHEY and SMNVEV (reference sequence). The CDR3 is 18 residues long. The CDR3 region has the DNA TGTGCCAGCAGTGCCCATCTAGCGGGAGGTTGGTCCTACAATGAGCAGTTCTTC. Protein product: CASSAHLAGGWSYNEQFF.

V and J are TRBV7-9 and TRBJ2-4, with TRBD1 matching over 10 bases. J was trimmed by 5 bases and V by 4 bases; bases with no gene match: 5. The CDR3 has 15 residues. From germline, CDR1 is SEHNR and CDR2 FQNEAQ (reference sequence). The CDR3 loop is CASSSYGQGENIQYF. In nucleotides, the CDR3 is TGTGCCAGCAGCTCTTACGGACAGGGGGAAAACATTCAGTACTTC.

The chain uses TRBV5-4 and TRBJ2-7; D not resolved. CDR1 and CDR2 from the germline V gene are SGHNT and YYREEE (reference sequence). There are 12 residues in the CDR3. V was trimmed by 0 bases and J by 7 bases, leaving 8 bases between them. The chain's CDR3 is CASSLASTEQYF. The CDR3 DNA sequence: TGTGCCAGCAGCTTGGCCTCGACAGAGCAGTACTTC.

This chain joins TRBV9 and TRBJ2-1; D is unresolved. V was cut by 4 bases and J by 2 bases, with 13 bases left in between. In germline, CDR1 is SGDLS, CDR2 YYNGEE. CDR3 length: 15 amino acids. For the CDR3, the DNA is TGTGCCAGCAGCCTTGCCCCTGACACCTACAATGAGCAGTTCTTC. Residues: CASSLAPDTYNEQFF.

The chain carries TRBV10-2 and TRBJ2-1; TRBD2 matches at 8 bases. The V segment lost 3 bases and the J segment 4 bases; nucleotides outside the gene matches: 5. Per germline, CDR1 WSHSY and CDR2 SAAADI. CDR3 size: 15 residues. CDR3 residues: CASSDVGRAYNEQFF. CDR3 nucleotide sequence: TGCGCCAGCAGTGATGTCGGGAGGGCGTACAATGAGCAGTTCTTC.